These T cell receptor beta chains were read from a single sample in a study of blood T cell repertoires in COVID-19. Only in-frame clones appear in the TCRdb table, and some are missing; sequencing was by immunoSEQ multiplex PCR. The sample lists roughly 100,000 clones; roughly 92% were seen once. Sequenced: peripheral blood. These receptors were collected from a woman aged 50 to 60 with COVID-19, enrolled during active disease. Both conserved end residues are part of each CDR3. The order of the fields is CDR3 DNA, CDR3 protein, clone size, D gene, J gene, V gene. The D gene is left open where the match is weak. Size is omitted from some rows. Given values are once, few, many or a class for expanded clones.

CDR3nt: TGCGCCAGCAGCTTGGAAATCGGGGGGAACACTGAAGCTTTCTTT
CDR3aa: CASSLEIGGNTEAFF
abundance: few
d_gene: -
j_gene: TRBJ1-1
v_gene: TRBV5-1

CDR3nt: TGTGCCAGCAGTTCGTACAGGGGTAGTGGCTACACCTTC
CDR3aa: CASSSYRGSGYTF
abundance: -
d_gene: TRBD1
j_gene: TRBJ1-2
v_gene: TRBV28

CDR3nt: TGCGCCAGCAGCTCGGACAGGGGTCGGAGGGGCTACACCTTC
CDR3aa: CASSSDRGRRGYTF
abundance: -
d_gene: TRBD1
j_gene: TRBJ1-2
v_gene: TRBV5-1

CDR3nt: TGTGCCAGCACCGAGGGCCCCCATCGCACAGATACGCAGTATTTT
CDR3aa: CASTEGPHRTDTQYF
abundance: -
d_gene: -
j_gene: TRBJ2-3
v_gene: TRBV2

CDR3nt: TGCGCCAGCTCCACAGGGAGAAGTGCCGGGGAGCTGTTTTTT
CDR3aa: CASSTGRSAGELFF
abundance: -
d_gene: -
j_gene: TRBJ2-2
v_gene: TRBV10-1

CDR3nt: TGTGCCAGCAGTCCGGTGGGGGGACAGGGGTACACTGAAGCTTTCTTT
CDR3aa: CASSPVGGQGYTEAFF
abundance: -
d_gene: TRBD1
j_gene: TRBJ1-1
v_gene: TRBV6-4

CDR3nt: TGTGCCAGCAGGACAGAGCTACGGCACACTGAAGCTTTCTTT
CDR3aa: CASRTELRHTEAFF
abundance: -
d_gene: -
j_gene: TRBJ1-1
v_gene: TRBV6-5

CDR3nt: TGCGCCAGCAGCCCCGGGACTCTATCCTACGAGCAGTACTTC
CDR3aa: CASSPGTLSYEQYF
abundance: -
d_gene: -
j_gene: TRBJ2-7
v_gene: TRBV5-1

CDR3nt: TGCGCCAGCAGCTTGGATCCCCCCGGTCCCGAGCAGTACTTC
CDR3aa: CASSLDPPGPEQYF
abundance: -
d_gene: -
j_gene: TRBJ2-7
v_gene: TRBV5-1

CDR3nt: TGTGCCAGCAGCTGGGGTAAAGGGACAGCGAACACTGAAGCTTTCTTT
CDR3aa: CASSWGKGTANTEAFF
abundance: once
d_gene: TRBD1
j_gene: TRBJ1-1
v_gene: TRBV11-2

CDR3nt: TGTGCCAGCAGCTCTACAGGGGCCGGAGAAAAACTGTTTTTT
CDR3aa: CASSSTGAGEKLFF
abundance: -
d_gene: TRBD1
j_gene: TRBJ1-4
v_gene: TRBV9

CDR3nt: TGTGCCAGCAGTCCCCGGGGTAGCGGGGGGGCGAACACCGGGGAGCTGTTTTTT
CDR3aa: CASSPRGSGGANTGELFF
abundance: -
d_gene: TRBD2
j_gene: TRBJ2-2
v_gene: TRBV6-6

CDR3nt: TGTGCCAGCAGCGCAGGGCACAGCCCAGAGACCCAGTACTTC
CDR3aa: CASSAGHSPETQYF
abundance: -
d_gene: -
j_gene: TRBJ2-5
v_gene: TRBV9

CDR3nt: TGTGCCAGCAGCCCACAGGGGGTGGGTAACTATGGCTACACCTTC
CDR3aa: CASSPQGVGNYGYTF
abundance: -
d_gene: TRBD1
j_gene: TRBJ1-2
v_gene: TRBV5-6

CDR3nt: TGTGCCAGCAGCTCAACACCCTCCTACGAGCAGTACTTC
CDR3aa: CASSSTPSYEQYF
abundance: -
d_gene: -
j_gene: TRBJ2-7
v_gene: TRBV7-9

CDR3nt: TGTGCCAGTAGTATACAGGGGGGATTCTATGGCTACACCTTC
CDR3aa: CASSIQGGFYGYTF
abundance: -
d_gene: TRBD1
j_gene: TRBJ1-2
v_gene: TRBV19

CDR3nt: TGTGCCAGCAATGACAGGGGGACCACTGAAGCTTTCTTT
CDR3aa: CASNDRGTTEAFF
abundance: -
d_gene: TRBD1
j_gene: TRBJ1-1
v_gene: TRBV12-3/TRBV12-4

CDR3nt: TGTGCCAGCAGCCAGGGCTACACCGGGGAGCTGTTTTTT
CDR3aa: CASSQGYTGELFF
abundance: -
d_gene: -
j_gene: TRBJ2-2
v_gene: TRBV5-4

CDR3nt: TGTGCCAGCAGCCAAGTCTTGTTTGGGGGGGGAGGAGATACGCAGTATTTT
CDR3aa: CASSQVLFGGGGDTQYF
abundance: once
d_gene: TRBD2
j_gene: TRBJ2-3
v_gene: TRBV3-1/TRBV3-2

CDR3nt: TGCGCCACCAGGGCCGTTGGGAGCGGACGGACCTATGGCTACACCTTC
CDR3aa: CATRAVGSGRTYGYTF
abundance: -
d_gene: -
j_gene: TRBJ1-2
v_gene: TRBV5-1

CDR3nt: TGTGCCAGCAGTTTGGCCCTTATGCAGCCCCAGCATTTT
CDR3aa: CASSLALMQPQHF
abundance: few
d_gene: -
j_gene: TRBJ1-5
v_gene: TRBV12-3/TRBV12-4

CDR3nt: TGTGCCAGCAGCAAAGGATCCGCTGACAGATACCATAACTATGGCTACACCTTC
CDR3aa: CASSKGSADRYHNYGYTF
abundance: -
d_gene: -
j_gene: TRBJ1-2
v_gene: TRBV21-1

CDR3nt: TGTGCCAGCAGTTCCACAAAATATAATTCACCCCTCCACTTT
CDR3aa: CASSSTKYNSPLHF
abundance: once
d_gene: -
j_gene: TRBJ1-6
v_gene: TRBV6-5

CDR3nt: TGTGCCAGCAGCCCCACAGACAGGCCAAAGTCCTACGAGCAGTACTTC
CDR3aa: CASSPTDRPKSYEQYF
abundance: -
d_gene: -
j_gene: TRBJ2-7
v_gene: TRBV2

CDR3nt: TGTGCCAGTAGTTGGCAGGGGGTGAACACTGAAGCTTTCTTT
CDR3aa: CASSWQGVNTEAFF
abundance: -
d_gene: TRBD1
j_gene: TRBJ1-1
v_gene: TRBV19

CDR3nt: TGCGCCAGCAGCCAAGCTAGGACAGGGGGCTATGGCTACACCTTC
CDR3aa: CASSQARTGGYGYTF
abundance: -
d_gene: TRBD1
j_gene: TRBJ1-2
v_gene: TRBV4-3

CDR3nt: TGTGCCAGCAGTTTTCAGACGATTGGGACAGGGGGCTACGAGCAGTACTTC
CDR3aa: CASSFQTIGTGGYEQYF
abundance: -
d_gene: TRBD1
j_gene: TRBJ2-7
v_gene: TRBV28

CDR3nt: TGTGCCAGCAGTGATGAGCGGGGGGGCAGCACAGATACGCAGTATTTT
CDR3aa: CASSDERGGSTDTQYF
abundance: -
d_gene: TRBD2
j_gene: TRBJ2-3
v_gene: TRBV25-1

CDR3nt: TGTGCCACCAGTAGAGGGTTGAACACTGAAGCTTTCTTT
CDR3aa: CATSRGLNTEAFF
abundance: -
d_gene: -
j_gene: TRBJ1-1
v_gene: TRBV24-1

CDR3nt: TGTGCCAGTAGCCAAGCGACAGGTCGCAATCAGCCCCAGCATTTT
CDR3aa: CASSQATGRNQPQHF
abundance: -
d_gene: -
j_gene: TRBJ1-5
v_gene: TRBV19

CDR3nt: TGTGCCAGTAGTATATCAACAGGGCCAAATCAGCCCCAGCATTTT
CDR3aa: CASSISTGPNQPQHF
abundance: -
d_gene: -
j_gene: TRBJ1-5
v_gene: TRBV19

CDR3nt: TGTGCCAGCTCACCCAAGAGGAGGGGACCTGAAGATGGCTACACCTTC
CDR3aa: CASSPKRRGPEDGYTF
abundance: -
d_gene: -
j_gene: TRBJ1-2
v_gene: TRBV18

CDR3nt: TGTGCCAGCAGCGGCTCCGGGACACCCCTAGGGATTCAGTACTTC
CDR3aa: CASSGSGTPLGIQYF
abundance: -
d_gene: -
j_gene: TRBJ2-4
v_gene: TRBV7-2

CDR3nt: TGTGCCAGCAGGTTACTAGCGGGGGGGCAGGGTGAGCAGTTCTTC
CDR3aa: CASRLLAGGQGEQFF
abundance: -
d_gene: TRBD2
j_gene: TRBJ2-1
v_gene: TRBV7-6

CDR3nt: TGTGCCAGCACGGGGAACACTGAAGCTTTCTTT
CDR3aa: CASTGNTEAFF
abundance: -
d_gene: -
j_gene: TRBJ1-1
v_gene: TRBV2

CDR3nt: TGTGCCAGCAGCCCCAGGGGCTACTATGGCTACACCTTC
CDR3aa: CASSPRGYYGYTF
abundance: -
d_gene: -
j_gene: TRBJ1-2
v_gene: TRBV6-5

CDR3nt: TGTGCCAGCAGTTTAGGGCAGGGTCGGGTTCGAGAGACCCAGTACTTC
CDR3aa: CASSLGQGRVRETQYF
abundance: -
d_gene: -
j_gene: TRBJ2-5
v_gene: TRBV28

CDR3nt: TGTGCCAGCAGTTCGCGGACAGGGCCGGAGCATGAAAAACTGTTTTTT
CDR3aa: CASSSRTGPEHEKLFF
abundance: -
d_gene: TRBD1
j_gene: TRBJ1-4
v_gene: TRBV28

CDR3nt: TGTGCCAGCAGCCCCGGGACTAGCGGTTCTAGCACAGATACGCAGTATTTT
CDR3aa: CASSPGTSGSSTDTQYF
abundance: -
d_gene: TRBD2
j_gene: TRBJ2-3
v_gene: TRBV11-3

CDR3nt: TGTGCCAGCAGTCCATTCCCCCTGACTAGCAGAGCCTACGAGCAGTACTTC
CDR3aa: CASSPFPLTSRAYEQYF
abundance: -
d_gene: TRBD2
j_gene: TRBJ2-7
v_gene: TRBV27

CDR3nt: TGCGCCAGCAGCAACACCGGGACAGGGACTGAAGCTTTCTTT
CDR3aa: CASSNTGTGTEAFF
abundance: -
d_gene: TRBD1
j_gene: TRBJ1-1
v_gene: TRBV10-1

CDR3nt: TGTGCCAGCAGCCGTAACACAGGGCGCCAGCCCCAGCATTTT
CDR3aa: CASSRNTGRQPQHF
abundance: -
d_gene: -
j_gene: TRBJ1-5
v_gene: TRBV3-1/TRBV3-2

CDR3nt: TGTGCCAGCTCATCCGGGGGTTTTCAGCCCCAGCATTTT
CDR3aa: CASSSGGFQPQHF
abundance: -
d_gene: -
j_gene: TRBJ1-5
v_gene: TRBV18

CDR3nt: TGTGCCTCCAGAAGGAGCCCTCTTTTTACTGAAGCTTTCTTT
CDR3aa: CASRRSPLFTEAFF
abundance: -
d_gene: -
j_gene: TRBJ1-1
v_gene: TRBV19

CDR3nt: TGTGCCAGCAACTCACTGAACACTGAAGCTTTCTTT
CDR3aa: CASNSLNTEAFF
abundance: -
d_gene: -
j_gene: TRBJ1-1
v_gene: TRBV27

CDR3nt: TGTGCCAGCAGCTTAGGTGACAGGGGTCCCTACGAGCAGTACTTC
CDR3aa: CASSLGDRGPYEQYF
abundance: -
d_gene: TRBD1
j_gene: TRBJ2-7
v_gene: TRBV13

CDR3nt: TGTGCCAGCAGTTTAGCTGGGGGGGCGCTATCCTATGGCTACACCTTC
CDR3aa: CASSLAGGALSYGYTF
abundance: few
d_gene: -
j_gene: TRBJ1-2
v_gene: TRBV2

CDR3nt: TGTGCCAGCAGTTACGGACTGGGTGAAGCTTTCTTT
CDR3aa: CASSYGLGEAFF
abundance: -
d_gene: -
j_gene: TRBJ1-1
v_gene: TRBV28

CDR3nt: TGTGCCAGCAGGCCTAGACGGCAGTTTAACTATGGCTACACCTTC
CDR3aa: CASRPRRQFNYGYTF
abundance: -
d_gene: -
j_gene: TRBJ1-2
v_gene: TRBV7-6

CDR3nt: TGTGCCAGCAGCCAAACCGGGACTCAAGGCCCTGGAAACACCATATATTTT
CDR3aa: CASSQTGTQGPGNTIYF
abundance: -
d_gene: -
j_gene: TRBJ1-3
v_gene: TRBV3-1/TRBV3-2

CDR3nt: TGTGCCACCAGTAATAGTCGGAGCAATCAGCCCCAGCATTTT
CDR3aa: CATSNSRSNQPQHF
abundance: -
d_gene: -
j_gene: TRBJ1-5
v_gene: TRBV24-1

CDR3nt: TGCAGCGTCCAACTAGACAGACAGGGAACTTCACCCCTCCACTTT
CDR3aa: CSVQLDRQGTSPLHF
abundance: -
d_gene: TRBD1
j_gene: TRBJ1-6
v_gene: TRBV29-1

CDR3nt: TGTGCCAGCAGCCTTGACAGTAACTATGGCTACACCTTC
CDR3aa: CASSLDSNYGYTF
abundance: -
d_gene: -
j_gene: TRBJ1-2
v_gene: TRBV7-2

CDR3nt: TGCGCCAGCAGCTTGGACAGGGGGACTGGGGCCAACGTCCTGACTTTC
CDR3aa: CASSLDRGTGANVLTF
abundance: -
d_gene: TRBD1
j_gene: TRBJ2-6
v_gene: TRBV5-1

CDR3nt: TGTGCCAGCAGCCACGGACTAGCCGGGGTAGACGGGGAGCTGTTTTTT
CDR3aa: CASSHGLAGVDGELFF
abundance: -
d_gene: TRBD2
j_gene: TRBJ2-2
v_gene: TRBV14

CDR3nt: TGTGCCAGCAGTTGGGACAGGGATCGGGCTTTCTTT
CDR3aa: CASSWDRDRAFF
abundance: -
d_gene: TRBD1
j_gene: TRBJ1-1
v_gene: TRBV6-2/TRBV6-3

CDR3nt: TGCGCCAGCTCCACGGGGGGACTTAGCACAGATACGCAGTATTTT
CDR3aa: CASSTGGLSTDTQYF
abundance: -
d_gene: TRBD2
j_gene: TRBJ2-3
v_gene: TRBV5-1